The rows below give T cell receptor beta chains drawn from one sample of a study of blood T cells in healthy people across ages. TCRdb ran MiXCR on the 5' RACE reads and lists one entry per CDR3 protein. This repertoire shows about 670,000 distinct CDR3 sequences, 40% to 50% found once; its top ten account for 25% to 35%. Input material: blood. These receptors were collected from an elderly man in good health. Both conserved end residues are part of each CDR3. A D gene is named only where the DNA matches it firmly. Size values are once, few and many counts, or a class for expanded clones, and some rows have none.

J	V	size	D	CDR3	DNA
TRBJ1-1	TRBV2	few	.	CASRRTSGTEAFF	TGTGCCAGCCGGAGGACCAGTGGCACTGAAGCTTTCTTT
TRBJ2-1	TRBV19	.	TRBD1	CASSAGTGHYNEQFF	TGTGCCAGCTCTGCCGGGACAGGCCACTACAATGAGCAGTTCTTC
TRBJ2-7	TRBV20-1	few	.	CSAPRTANNEQYF	TGCAGTGCCCCCAGGACAGCTAACAATGAGCAGTACTTC
TRBJ2-4	TRBV6-2/TRBV6-3	few	TRBD1	CASRVSPYSRDRTLWEQYF	TGTGCCAGCAGAGTATCCCCCTACAGCCGGGACAGAACCCTTTGGGAGCAGTACTTC
TRBJ2-1	TRBV5-1	.	TRBD1	CASSYPGQGYNEQFF	TGCGCCAGCAGCTACCCGGGACAGGGGTACAATGAGCAGTTCTTC
TRBJ2-5	TRBV20-1	few	.	CQCGGALQETQYF	TGCCAGTGCGGAGGGGCGTTACAAGAGACCCAGTACTTC
TRBJ2-6	TRBV6-2/TRBV6-3	few	.	CASTPFPGANVLTF	TGTGCCAGCACTCCGTTTCCAGGGGCCAACGTCCTGACTTTC
TRBJ1-3	TRBV27	.	.	CASSLTLGTDSGNTIYF	TGTGCCAGCAGCTTAACCTTGGGCACGGACTCTGGAAACACCATATATTTT
TRBJ2-7	TRBV28	few	.	CASNQNTDEQYF	TGTGCCAGCAATCAAAACACGGACGAGCAGTACTTC
TRBJ2-1	TRBV6-2/TRBV6-3	many	.	CASSYSDIYNEQFF	TGTGCCAGCAGTTACTCAGACATTTACAATGAGCAGTTCTTC
TRBJ1-6	TRBV20-1	.	.	CSARSVVSSYNSPLHF	TGCAGTGCTAGATCAGTAGTTTCGTCCTATAATTCACCCCTCCACTTT
TRBJ2-1	TRBV4-2	.	TRBD2	CASSPTSGENEQFF	TGTGCCAGCAGCCCGACTAGCGGGGAAAATGAGCAGTTCTTC
TRBJ1-2	TRBV27	.	TRBD1	CASSSTGQTSDGYTF	TGTGCCAGTAGTTCAACGGGACAGACTTCTGATGGCTACACCTTC
TRBJ1-1	TRBV4-2	.	.	CASSQAVRTGSTEAFF	TGTGCCAGCAGCCAGGCTGTTCGTACGGGGTCCACTGAAGCTTTCTTT
TRBJ1-2	TRBV28	.	.	CASSPTTWADYGYTF	TGTGCCAGCAGTCCTACCACCTGGGCCGACTATGGCTACACCTTC
TRBJ1-6	TRBV20-1	.	TRBD1	CSAKTGRDSPLHF	TGCAGTGCTAAGACAGGGAGGGATTCACCCCTCCACTTT
TRBJ2-1	TRBV7-9	few	.	CASSLGSVRGDEQFF	TGTGCCAGCAGCTTAGGTTCGGTTCGTGGGGATGAGCAGTTCTTC
TRBJ2-7	TRBV28	few	.	CASSSHARVSYEQYF	TGTGCCAGCAGTTCTCATGCCCGGGTTAGCTACGAGCAGTACTTC
TRBJ2-6	TRBV7-2	.	TRBD1	CASSSAGQASGANVLTF	TGTGCCAGCAGCTCCGCTGGACAGGCCTCTGGGGCCAACGTCCTGACTTTC
TRBJ2-1	TRBV7-2	many	TRBD1	CASSPRGDRGNEQFF	TGTGCCAGCAGCCCTAGAGGGGACAGGGGCAATGAGCAGTTCTTC
TRBJ2-4	TRBV20-1	.	TRBD2	CSAETSWAKNIQYF	TGCAGTGCGGAGACTAGCTGGGCCAAAAACATTCAGTACTTC
TRBJ2-7	TRBV6-1	.	TRBD1	CASSARQGDEQYF	TGTGCCAGCAGTGCCCGACAGGGGGACGAGCAGTACTTC
TRBJ1-2	TRBV29-1	.	.	CSQVNGYTF	TGCAGCCAGGTTAACGGCTACACCTTC
TRBJ2-1	TRBV20-1	few	.	CSATGQNNEQFF	TGCAGTGCTACCGGACAGAACAATGAGCAGTTCTTC
TRBJ2-5	TRBV7-2	few	.	CASSLATGRQETQYF	TGTGCCAGCAGCCTCGCTACAGGGAGGCAAGAGACCCAGTACTTC
TRBJ1-1	TRBV30	.	TRBD1	CAWRGDRRNTEAFF	TGTGCCTGGAGGGGGGACAGGCGGAACACTGAAGCTTTCTTT
TRBJ2-3	TRBV11-3	.	TRBD1	CASERGQGTLTDTQYF	TGTGCCAGTGAGCGGGGACAGGGCACACTCACAGATACGCAGTATTTT
TRBJ2-7	TRBV6-5	once	.	CASRLFSDSSYEQYF	TGTGCCAGCAGGCTGTTTTCGGACAGCTCCTACGAGCAGTACTTC